This T cell receptor (beta chain) came from a study of cytomegalovirus exposure and HLA in healthy donors (dated by TCRdb to 2016 to 2017). Regarding the complete study: In an earlier analysis of approximately 640 of the donors, approximately 260 Gb of sequence data and some 100 million unique TCR beta sequences from approximately 180 million T cells were reported. Donor age, sex, ethnicity and CMV serostatus were collected together with the repertoire data. Among about 410 genotyped donors of the cohort, an average of approximately 200,000 unique TCR beta nucleotide sequences was sequenced per donor, of which about 18% were non-productive. The study profiled the T cell repertoires of under 850 subjects by immunosequencing and related them to cytomegalovirus serostatus. To predict cytomegalovirus infection status, the study combined high-throughput TCR immunosequencing, statistical association of individual TCRs with disease status, and machine learning. Genome-wide SNP genotypes for about three fifths of the 666 donors were used in a later genetic analysis, which treated that subset as a discovery cohort. The number of donors typed differed by locus, with about 629-640 for A, B, C, DRB1 and DQB1, 522 for DQA1, about 610 for DPA1, and about 450 for DPB1. An early release that covered approximately 600 HLA-typed donors contained approximately 300 gigabases of sequencing data and 85 million to 100 million unique TCR sequences. Among the 398 genotyped donors, more than 70% belonged to the genetic ancestry cluster associated with self-reported Caucasian donors. Both class I and class II loci were covered by HLA typing, at four-digit resolution. The study aimed to test whether cataloging public T cell receptors could reveal signatures of past pathogen exposure. To decide whether each TCR beta V gene segment behaved as functional or pseudogenic, an earlier analysis of nearly 600 of the donors relied on high-throughput TCR beta sequencing. Five DR-DQ haplotypes were treated as single units for association and clustering because of strong linkage in the cohort. In the later analysis, no new phenotypic data were used to find candidate immune exposures; instead, reliance was placed on TCR beta sequences and their occurrence across donors. All discovery cohort repertoires had been generated on a single sequencing platform. In a later analysis, previously published TCR beta repertoires from about 670 donors were re-analyzed and high-resolution HLA genotyping was added so that TCR occurrence patterns could be studied. A separate validation cohort of approximately 120 different subjects was used in addition to the roughly 700-subject first cohort.

In the case of this clone: Its recognized antigen is unknown. No base-level quality is on record; no much larger clone is a single base apart.

Findings and caveats that apply to the study as a whole: A later genetic analysis reported fewer N-insertions in productive TCRs among donors in an Asian-associated ancestry cluster than the roughly 700-donor mean. Some IMGT-functional V segments, including TRBV6-2 and TRBV6-3, could not be told apart with the 87-base-pair reads, so those segments were excluded. A cluster of highly shared sequence variants was judged likely to be a technical artifact of the sequencing pipeline. According to a later analysis, parvovirus B19, influenza, CMV and Epstein-Barr virus appeared linked to several top co-occurrence clusters. According to the authors, the approach could potentially be generalized to other disease states and immunological phenotypes. In a later analysis, some 17,000 TCR beta sequences were associated with specific HLA alleles at a false discovery rate of 0.05. In a later analysis, TCR association rates were found to vary across HLA loci, with the most associated TCRs seen for DRB1 alleles and the fewest for HLA-C alleles. Because counts were too low, seventeen rarely observed V segments, including chromosome 9 orphons, were excluded from the earlier analysis of 587 of the donors. Only TCR beta chains were sequenced in this cohort, and the absence of alpha or paired-chain data limited detectable features. A further reported finding was that TCR beta sequences accurately predicted the HLA-A and HLA-B alleles for most subjects in the first cohort. An earlier analysis of approximately 500 of the donors showed that most TCR beta V segments appeared in productive rearrangements either about 87% or about 30% of the time, which broadly matched IMGT annotations. V-gene and J-gene trimming of TCR beta chains was associated with a missense DCLRE1C variant in a later genetic analysis, and the association was replicated in an independent cohort. Because HLA typing was unavailable for some donors at each locus, only the typed subset was used in association tests. Across donors, most TCR sequences were observed very rarely, whereas some public TCRs were present in many individuals. Linkage disequilibrium might explain the correlated functional status among segregating V segments, but an unknown experimental factor could not be ruled out. When HLA alleles, especially DR and DQ, strongly co-occurred, attributing TCR associations to individual alleles was difficult. Cytomegalovirus status was reported to be diagnosed by the classifier with high specificity and sensitivity in both the original and validation cohorts. Presence/absence analyses assumed roughly uniform sequencing depth across donors, an assumption that may not hold. For the cohort, immune exposure information was limited to CMV serostatus. The study gave a list of under 200 TCR beta chains associated with cytomegalovirus. According to a later analysis, most CMV-associated TCR beta chains appeared to be HLA-restricted, and the HLA associations seemed to be driven largely by CMV exposure. A few of the identified cytomegalovirus-associated TCR beta chains were confirmed in vitro to be specific for cytomegalovirus antigens. Compared with equally common non-associated chains, HLA-associated TCR beta chains in a later analysis were more clonally expanded and had lower generation probabilities.

The germline V and J ends show losses of 1 base and 4 bases respectively, and no gene match explains 4 bases of the junction. Including cysteine and phenylalanine, the CDR3 has 15 amino acids. Only the CDR3 DNA is retained, 45 bases long and in frame from the first base. CDR1 and CDR2 (MDHEN, SYDVKM) derive from the germline V gene. Libraries were constructed by the immunoSEQ multiplex PCR assay. A mixture of 60 forward primers for TCR Vbeta segments and 13 reverse primers for TCR Jbeta segments was used in the multiplex PCR. The CDR3 region of rearranged TCR beta genes was amplified from genomic DNA with a multiplex PCR assay. The amplified TCR beta libraries were sequenced on the Illumina HiSeq System as 87-base-pair reads. The source study handled its data this way. In a later analysis, roughly 80 million unique TCR beta chains were counted across the 690 or so repertoires, and roughly 10 million of these chains were shared by at least two donors. Raw reads were error-corrected and collapsed into unique sequences by a nearest-neighbor algorithm in which closely related sequences were merged to remove PCR and sequencing errors. CDR3 sequences were aligned to IMGT reference sequences to assign V, D and J gene segments. Each retained sequence needed at least a six-nucleotide match to both a V gene segment and a J gene segment. A rearrangement counted as productive if the CDR3 had no stop codons and remained in frame with V and J, and every other rearrangement counted as non-productive. Following IMGT convention, CDR3 was defined as the stretch from the second conserved V-encoded cysteine to the conserved J-encoded phenylalanine. The earlier analysis of about 590 of the donors excluded sequences that lacked an unambiguous match to a single V gene segment. In an earlier analysis of some 590 of the donors, a V segment was called functional when productive rearrangements were above 56.7%, and segregating when the standard deviation between donors exceeded 5%. A statistical classification framework was built for diagnosing cytomegalovirus status from the catalog of TCR beta chain sequences. In a later analysis, TCR nucleotide sequences were compared against IMGT/GENE-DB human TR gene sequences so that V and J genes could be assigned. A later analysis assigned CDR3 sequences and most-parsimonious VDJ recombination scenarios with the TCRdist pipeline. In a later analysis, each TCR beta chain was defined by its CDR3 amino acid sequence together with its V-gene family, and reads lacking a unique V-gene family were excluded. As a way to deal with suspected cross-contamination and a sequencing artifact, a later analysis dropped roughly 620 nucleotide sequences that were highly shared and had low generation probability. In a later analysis, a clonal expansion index for each public chain was calculated from normalized within-repertoire ranks of inferred template counts. In a later analysis, generation probabilities were computed using a VDJ recombination model fitted to out-of-frame rearrangements, and the results were checked against IGoR. In a later analysis, TCR-TCR, TCR-HLA and TCR-CMV co-occurrence was scored with hypergeometric tests, and a repertoire-size bias correction was applied to TCR pairs. In a later analysis, false discovery rates were estimated by permuting HLA or CMV assignments 20 times. In a later analysis, co-occurring TCRs were grouped using DBSCAN, and TCRdist sequence similarity was added for clustering within HLA-allele-positive subsets. Co-occurrence clustering excluded repertoires with fewer than 30,000 or more than 120,000 public chains, plus five with anomalous nucleotide sharing. The table was pulled from immuneACCESS by TCRdb, which kept in-frame rearrangements only. Such tables lose some clones; where checked, under half of the loss comes from unresolved V genes, and the rest has no known cause. The D gene and trimming were derived from the DNA, and the V and J assignments and clone size from that table. The sample table lists some 110,000 clones, about two thirds of them with a count of one. Roughly 0.79% of the sample is taken by the ten largest.

The cohort was made up of roughly 670 healthy bone marrow donors. All cohort members were sampled while nominally healthy, although unrecorded immune exposures were likely present. The donor was CMV seronegative and belonged to the group of more than 300 seronegative cohort members. A peripheral blood sample was provided by each donor, and peripheral blood mononuclear cells were used for TCR beta sequencing. Genomic DNA was extracted from the blood cell samples with the Qiagen DNeasy Blood Extraction Kit. This TCR was sampled from a boy younger than 18 in good health and CMV-seronegative. The chain is assembled from TRBV28 and TRBJ2-7, with 10 junctional bases fitting TRBD2. The sample consisted of PBMCs. This receptor carries the CDR3 CASSLLASGSYEQYF. The sequence in DNA is TGTGCCAGCAGTTTATTGGCTAGCGGGAGTTACGAGCAGTACTTC.